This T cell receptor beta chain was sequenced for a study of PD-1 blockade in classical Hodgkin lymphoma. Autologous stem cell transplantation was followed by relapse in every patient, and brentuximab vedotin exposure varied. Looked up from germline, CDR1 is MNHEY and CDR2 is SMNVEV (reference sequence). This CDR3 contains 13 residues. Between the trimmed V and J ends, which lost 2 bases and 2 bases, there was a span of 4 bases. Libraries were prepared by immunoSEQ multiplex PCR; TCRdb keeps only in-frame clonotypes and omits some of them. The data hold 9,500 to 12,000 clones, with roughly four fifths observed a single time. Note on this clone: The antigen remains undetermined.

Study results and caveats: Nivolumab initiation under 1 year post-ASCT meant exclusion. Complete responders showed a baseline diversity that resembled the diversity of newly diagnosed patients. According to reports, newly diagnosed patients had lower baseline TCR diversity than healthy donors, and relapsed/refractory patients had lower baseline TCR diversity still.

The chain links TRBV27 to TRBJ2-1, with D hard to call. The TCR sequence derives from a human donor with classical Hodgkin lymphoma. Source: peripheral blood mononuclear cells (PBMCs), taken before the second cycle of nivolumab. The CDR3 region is CASSLAAYNEQFF. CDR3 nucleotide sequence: TGTGCCAGCAGTTTAGCAGCCTACAATGAGCAGTTCTTC.